This T cell receptor (beta chain) is drawn from a study of shared clonotypes between healthy human individuals. Turning to the study itself: The donor group consisted of two women and a few men, aged 18 to 49.

Comments on this clone: Its cognate antigen is unknown.

Findings and caveats of the study: Only blood was sampled; tissue repertoires likely differ. Larger estimated richness was generally seen in naive subsets than in memory subsets.

Profiling relied on immunoSEQ multiplex PCR, and the TCRdb table lists in-frame clones only, not all of them. Of around 2.5 million clones in the sample, 80% to 95% are singletons; the top ten hold 0.35% to 0.45%. CD4+ cells were split into CD45RA+ naive and CD45RA-negative memory subsets. The sequenced material came from naive CD4+ T cells from PBMCs. Subset given: CD45RA+ positively selected. The sequence was collected from a man aged 18 to 30 in good health. Some clones in this sample may be carry-over from other donors' samples.

This CDR3 is CASSESPGQGPTEAFF. The DNA for the CDR3 is TGTGCCAGCAGTGAGTCACCGGGACAGGGGCCCACTGAAGCTTTCTTT. This chain uses TRBV6-1 with TRBJ1-1; 10 bases map to TRBD1. Losses at the gene ends were 3 bases for V and 4 bases for J; bases not matched to a gene: 8. Germline CDR1 is MNHNS and CDR2 is SASEGT. There are 16 residues in the CDR3.